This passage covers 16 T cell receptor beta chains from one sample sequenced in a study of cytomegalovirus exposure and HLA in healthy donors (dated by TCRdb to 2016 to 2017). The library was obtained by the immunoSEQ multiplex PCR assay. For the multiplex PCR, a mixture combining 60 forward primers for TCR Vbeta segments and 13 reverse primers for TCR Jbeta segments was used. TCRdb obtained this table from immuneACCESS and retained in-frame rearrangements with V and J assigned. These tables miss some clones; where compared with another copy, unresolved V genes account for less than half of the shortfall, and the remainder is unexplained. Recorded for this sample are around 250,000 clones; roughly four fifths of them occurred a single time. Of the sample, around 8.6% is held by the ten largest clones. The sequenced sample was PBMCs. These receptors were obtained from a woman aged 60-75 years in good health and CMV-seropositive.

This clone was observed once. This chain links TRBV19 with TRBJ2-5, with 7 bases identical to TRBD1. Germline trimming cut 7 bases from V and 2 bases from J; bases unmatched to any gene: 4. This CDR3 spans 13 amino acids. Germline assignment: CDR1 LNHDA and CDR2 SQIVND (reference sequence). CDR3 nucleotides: TGTGCCAGTACCCAGGGACAGCAAGAGACCCAGTACTTC. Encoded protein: CASTQGQQETQYF.

The CDR3 sequence: CASSARDRDSAREQYF. Here the CDR3 DNA reads TGTGCCAGCAGCGCGCGGGACCGGGACTCCGCGCGCGAGCAGTACTTC. This chain connects TRBV9 to TRBJ2-7, with D perhaps TRBD2 (6 bases). Trimming took 3 bases from V and 6 from J, leaving 22 bases between them. Germline V gives CDR1 SGDLS, CDR2 YYNGEE. The CDR3 is 16 amino acids.

The DNA for the CDR3 is TGTGCCAGTAGTATGCAGGGGAAGACCCAGTACTTC. Translation: CASSMQGKTQYF. The chain has TRBV19 and TRBJ2-5; D may be TRBD1 (6 bases). Germline V gene sequence: CDR1 LNHDA, CDR2 SQIVND (reference sequence). The CDR3 is 12 amino acids. Trimming took 3 bases from V and 6 from J, leaving 8 bases between them.

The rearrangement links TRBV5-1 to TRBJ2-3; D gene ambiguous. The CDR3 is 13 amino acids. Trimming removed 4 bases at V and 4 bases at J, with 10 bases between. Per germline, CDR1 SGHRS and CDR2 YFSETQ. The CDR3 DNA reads TGCGCCAGCAGCCCCCTACCCCCAGATACGCAGTATTTT. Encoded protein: CASSPLPPDTQYF.

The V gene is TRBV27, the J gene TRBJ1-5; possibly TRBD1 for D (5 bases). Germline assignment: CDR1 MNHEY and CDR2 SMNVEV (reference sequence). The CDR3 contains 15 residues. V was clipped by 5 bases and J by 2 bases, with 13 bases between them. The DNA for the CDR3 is TGTGCCAGCAGTAGTTTTACAGGAGGCAATCAGCCCCAGCATTTT. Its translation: CASSSFTGGNQPQHF.

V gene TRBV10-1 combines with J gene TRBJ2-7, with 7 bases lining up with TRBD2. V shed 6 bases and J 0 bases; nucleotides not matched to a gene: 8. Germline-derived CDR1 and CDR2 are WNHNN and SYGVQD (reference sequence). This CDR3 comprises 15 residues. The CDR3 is CASRGVAGLSYEQYF. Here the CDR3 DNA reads TGCGCCAGCAGGGGCGTAGCGGGCCTCTCCTACGAGCAGTACTTC.

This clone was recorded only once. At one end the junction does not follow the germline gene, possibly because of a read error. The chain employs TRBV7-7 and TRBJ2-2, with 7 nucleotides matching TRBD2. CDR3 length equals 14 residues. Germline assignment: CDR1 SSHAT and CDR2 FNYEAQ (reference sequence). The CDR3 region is CASSLGRGSGELFF. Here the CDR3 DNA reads TGTGCTAGCAGCTTAGGGCGGGGGTCCGGGGAGCTGTTTTTT.

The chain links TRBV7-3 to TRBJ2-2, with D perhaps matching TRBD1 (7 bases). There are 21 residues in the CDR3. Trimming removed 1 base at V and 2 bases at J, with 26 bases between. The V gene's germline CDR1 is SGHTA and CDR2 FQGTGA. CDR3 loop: CASSLKPSLDRVGGNTGELFF. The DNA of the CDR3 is TGTGCCAGCAGCTTAAAGCCCTCCCTTGACAGGGTGGGGGGAAACACCGGGGAGCTGTTTTTT.

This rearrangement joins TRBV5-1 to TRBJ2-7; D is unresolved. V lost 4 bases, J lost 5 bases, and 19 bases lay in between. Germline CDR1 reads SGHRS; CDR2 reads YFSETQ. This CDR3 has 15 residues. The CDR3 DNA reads TGCGCCAGCAGCGCGCGCTTAGGAGTAGCAAACGAGCAGTACTTC. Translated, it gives CASSARLGVANEQYF. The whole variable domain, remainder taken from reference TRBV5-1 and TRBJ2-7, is KAGVTQTPRYLIKTRGQQVTLSCSPISGHRSVSWYQQTPGQGLQFLFEYFSETQRNKGNFPGRFSGRQFSNSRSEMNVSTLELGDSALYLCASSARLGVANEQYFGPGTRLTVT.

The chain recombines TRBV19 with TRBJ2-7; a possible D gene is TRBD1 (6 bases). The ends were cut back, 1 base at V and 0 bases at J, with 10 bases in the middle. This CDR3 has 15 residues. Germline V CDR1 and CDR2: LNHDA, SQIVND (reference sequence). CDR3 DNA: TGTGCCAGTAGTATAGGCAGGGGAGTCTCCTACGAGCAGTACTTC. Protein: CASSIGRGVSYEQYF.

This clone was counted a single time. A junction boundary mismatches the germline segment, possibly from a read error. The DNA of the CDR3 is TGTGCCAGCAGCTTAGGGCCCGGGACAGGGGGCACGGATACGCAGTATTTT. This codes for CASSLGPGTGGTDTQYF. The J gene is TRBJ2-3, the V gene TRBV7-3, with 12 bases lining up with TRBD1. Germline V gene lookup returns CDR1 SGHTA and CDR2 FQGTGA. The CDR3 sequence is 17 residues long.

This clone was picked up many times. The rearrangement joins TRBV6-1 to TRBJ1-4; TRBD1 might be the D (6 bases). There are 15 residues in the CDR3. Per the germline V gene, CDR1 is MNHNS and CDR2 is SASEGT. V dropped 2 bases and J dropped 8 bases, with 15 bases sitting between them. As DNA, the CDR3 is TGTGCCAGCAGTGAAAACGGGGGGGCCGCCGAAAAACTGTTTTTT. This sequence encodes CASSENGGAAEKLFF.

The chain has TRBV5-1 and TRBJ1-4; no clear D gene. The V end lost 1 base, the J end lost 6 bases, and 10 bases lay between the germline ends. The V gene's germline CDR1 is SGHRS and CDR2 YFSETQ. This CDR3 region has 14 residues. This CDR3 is CASSLTGEDEKLFF. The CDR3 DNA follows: TGCGCCAGCAGCTTGACCGGGGAGGATGAAAAACTGTTTTTT.

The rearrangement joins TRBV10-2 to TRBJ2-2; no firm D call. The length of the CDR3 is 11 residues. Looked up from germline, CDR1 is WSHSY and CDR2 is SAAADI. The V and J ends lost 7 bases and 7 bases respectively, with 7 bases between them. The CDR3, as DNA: TGCGCCAGCAAACATAACGGGGAGCTGTTTTTT. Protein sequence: CASKHNGELFF.

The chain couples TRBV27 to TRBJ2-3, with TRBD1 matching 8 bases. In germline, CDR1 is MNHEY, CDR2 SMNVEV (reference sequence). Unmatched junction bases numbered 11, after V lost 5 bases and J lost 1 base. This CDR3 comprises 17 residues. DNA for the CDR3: TGTGCCAGCAGTATAATTCCGGGACAGGCGGGCACAGATACGCAGTATTTT. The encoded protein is CASSIIPGQAGTDTQYF.

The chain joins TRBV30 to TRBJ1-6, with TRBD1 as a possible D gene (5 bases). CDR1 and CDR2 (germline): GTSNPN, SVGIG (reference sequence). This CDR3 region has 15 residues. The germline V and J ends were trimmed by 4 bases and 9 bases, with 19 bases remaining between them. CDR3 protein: CAWTLRSRGVSPLHF. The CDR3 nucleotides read TGTGCCTGGACCCTGAGAAGCCGGGGGGTTTCACCCCTCCACTTT.